The source of this T cell receptor beta chain is a study of blood T cell repertoires in COVID-19. Per the original methods: Estimation of nucleated cell counts was performed using reference gene primer amplification. Using immunoSEQ multiplex PCR, the repertoire was profiled, and TCRdb retains in-frame clones only, with some absent. Clonal size and the V and J genes are those of that table, whereas D and trimming came from the DNA. The table has roughly 130,000 clones, about four fifths seen once; the top ten hold about 9.9%. This CDR3 has 16 amino acids. Germline loops: CDR1 SGHNT, CDR2 YYREEE (reference sequence). Trimming removed 4 bases from V and 1 base from J; junction bases left unmatched: 8.

The V call is TRBV5-4, the J call TRBJ2-3, with 8 bases that match TRBD1. This sequence was found in a man between 35 and 55 years old with active or convalescent COVID-19. The material sequenced was peripheral blood. CDR3 sequence: CASSRKQGVGTDTQYF. CDR3 bases: TGTGCCAGCAGCCGAAAACAGGGGGTGGGCACAGATACGCAGTATTTT. Complete variable domain (other parts from reference TRBV5-4 and TRBJ2-3): ETGVTQSPTHLIKTRGQQVTLRCSSQSGHNTVSWYQQALGQGPQFIFQYYREEENGRGNFPPRFSGLQFPNYSSELNVNALELDDSALYLCASSRKQGVGTDTQYFGPGTRLTVL.